Here is one T cell receptor (beta chain) with its context. The data were taken from a study of blood T cell repertoires in COVID-19. Whole-study context: Nucleic acid was either cDNA or gDNA, and it came from T cells, B-cell-depleted T cells, or PBMCs.

CDR3 length: 14 amino acids. Germline V gives CDR1 SGHNT, CDR2 YYREEE (reference sequence). Trimming removed 5 bases from V and 0 bases from J, with 6 bases in between. Produced via immunoSEQ multiplex PCR; TCRdb's table is partial and in-frame only. Among around 100,000 clones listed, over 80% were seen once. This chain links TRBV5-4 with TRBJ2-6, with a tentative D call TRBD1 (5 bases). What was sequenced was peripheral blood. This TCR came from a man aged 50 or older with active or convalescent COVID-19. The CDR3 loop reads CASRDSSGANVLTF. The CDR3 DNA reads TGTGCCAGCAGAGACAGCTCTGGGGCCAACGTCCTGACTTTC.